The 12 T cell receptor beta chains in this list originate from one sample, sequenced in a study of T-cell memory formation after mild COVID-19. TCRdb reprocessed the 5' RACE reads with MiXCR, giving one entry per CDR3 protein. In the table there are 130,000 to 150,000 distinct CDR3 sequences, around 5.8% of which are singletons. Sequenced sample: PBMCs or a T cell subset sorted from them (not recorded which). The receptor set was obtained from an adult woman who had mild COVID-19 (a few samples of this study predate the infection). Cell type and time point are not known.

There are a few counts of this clonotype. This sequence joins TRBV4-1 and TRBJ2-3; D is ambiguous. Germline CDR1 and CDR2: MGHRA and YSYEKL. The ends were cut back, 0 bases at V and 1 base at J, with 5 bases in the middle. The CDR3 loop spans 14 amino acids. The CDR3 is CASSQDLGTDTQYF. In DNA form, the CDR3 reads TGCGCCAGCAGCCAAGATCTGGGCACAGATACGCAGTATTTT.

This clonotype has just a few counts. V and J are TRBV7-2 and TRBJ2-7; TRBD1 matches 8 bases. V shed 5 bases, J shed 2 bases, and the junction held 5 bases outside the gene matches. Germline lookup yields CDR1 SGHTA and CDR2 FQGNSA. The CDR3 is 14 amino acids. The chain's CDR3 is CASSHPTGAYEQYF. CDR3 DNA sequence: TGTGCCAGCAGCCATCCGACAGGGGCCTACGAGCAGTACTTC.

This clonotype was seen only a few times. This chain uses TRBV9 with TRBJ1-1; a weak D match, TRBD1 (5 bases). Germline loops: CDR1 SGDLS, CDR2 YYNGEE. The V end was cut by 3 bases, the J end by 0 bases, with 9 bases between. The CDR3 loop spans 14 amino acids. The CDR3 sequence is CASSAGPVNTEAFF. DNA for the CDR3: TGTGCCAGCAGCGCAGGGCCAGTGAACACTGAAGCTTTCTTT.

The chain has TRBV7-6 and TRBJ2-6; D ambiguous. The germline CDR1 and CDR2 sequences are SGHVS and FNYEAQ. Trimming left V 6 bases short and J 4 bases short, with 16 bases between. The CDR3 contains 16 residues. The CDR3 region is CASSGGSGMGANVLTF. The DNA for the CDR3 is TGTGCCAGCAGTGGTGGATCGGGTATGGGGGCCAACGTCCTGACTTTC.

This clonotype was seen ten or more times. The CDR3 DNA reads TGTGCCAGCAGTTCTCGCCGGGGAGACTATGGCTACACCTTC. As protein: CASSSRRGDYGYTF. The genes are TRBV12-3 or TRBV12-4 and TRBJ1-2; D remains ambiguous. This CDR3 has 14 amino acids. The V end lost 4 bases, the J end lost 3 bases, and 12 bases lay between the germline ends.

This clonotype was seen many times. The J gene is TRBJ2-7, the V gene TRBV6-6; possibly TRBD2 for D (5 bases). The CDR3 loop spans 13 amino acids. With 4 bases removed from V and 6 bases from J, the gap between germline ends came to 13 bases. Germline V gene lookup returns CDR1 MNHNY and CDR2 SVGAGI (reference sequence). CDR3 nucleotides: TGTGCCAGCAGTTCGACCGGCACTAGCGAGCAGTACTTC. It is translated as CASSSTGTSEQYF.

The chain employs TRBV14 and TRBJ2-3; the D is unclear. The CDR3 is 17 amino acids. Germline-derived CDR1 and CDR2 are SGHDN and FVKESK. The V gene lost 5 bases and the J gene lost 0 bases, with 18 bases spanning the gap. The CDR3 is CASSARHQAFSTDTQYF. The CDR3 nucleotides read TGTGCCAGCAGCGCCCGGCATCAGGCATTTAGCACAGATACGCAGTATTTT.

This sequence joins TRBV12-3 or TRBV12-4 and TRBJ2-5; D unclear. The CDR3 length is 14 residues. The V gene lost 3 bases and the J gene lost 4 bases, with 12 bases spanning the gap. CDR3 coding DNA: TGTGCCAGCAGTTTGTTAGCCGTGTTAGAGACCCAGTACTTC. This sequence encodes CASSLLAVLETQYF.

The chain recombines TRBV20-1 with TRBJ2-7, with 8 bases matching TRBD2. The ends lost 4 bases at V and 0 bases at J; junction bases unmatched: 8. From germline, CDR1 is DFQATT and CDR2 SNEGSKA (reference sequence). This CDR3 comprises 15 residues. As DNA, the CDR3 is TGCAGTGCTAATAAGGCAGGGACTAGCTCCTACGAGCAGTACTTC. This translates into CSANKAGTSSYEQYF.

This clonotype has more than one count but fewer than ten. In nucleotides, the CDR3 is TGTGCCAGCAGTCCGACTGGGACAGGGGTCACAGATACGCAGTATTTT. This gives the protein CASSPTGTGVTDTQYF. The chain employs TRBV12-3 or TRBV12-4 and TRBJ2-3; 10 positions agree with TRBD1. CDR3 length: 16 amino acids. V shed 5 bases and J 2 bases; nucleotides not matched to a gene: 7.

The CDR3 region is CASSNTRGPTTDTQYF. DNA of the CDR3: TGTGCCAGCAGCAACACGAGAGGGCCCACCACAGATACGCAGTATTTT. V is TRBV7-9 and J is TRBJ2-3; D perhaps matches TRBD2 (5 bases). The germline V gene encodes CDR1 SEHNR and CDR2 FQNEAQ (reference sequence). CDR3 size: 16 residues. The ends were cut back, 5 bases at V and 2 bases at J, with 17 bases in the middle.

The V and J genes are TRBV5-5 and TRBJ2-1; 10 bases match TRBD2. The germline gives CDR1 SGHKS, CDR2 YYEKEE (reference sequence). The CDR3 is 19 residues long. V shed 1 base, J shed 2 bases, and the junction held 12 bases outside the gene matches. The CDR3 here is CASSLKGTEGLAPYNEQFF. The CDR3 DNA reads TGTGCCAGCAGCTTGAAAGGGACAGAGGGACTAGCGCCCTACAATGAGCAGTTCTTC.